This T cell receptor beta chain derives from a study of early T cells in non-severe SARS-CoV-2 infection. About the study: Investigators sequenced bulk RNA drawn from unsorted whole blood, and chains remained unpaired.

There are a few counts of this clonotype. Each cDNA molecule carried a unique molecular identifier. MiXCR, run by TCRdb on the 5' RACE reads, gives a single entry per CDR3 protein. The sample has tens of thousands of distinct CDR3 sequences, around 12% seen once. The source of this sequence is an adult who was a healthcare worker with PCR-confirmed SARS-CoV-2 infection or an uninfected control (not recorded which). The sequencing sample was made of whole blood.

The DNA of the CDR3 is TGTGCCAGCACCCCGGGAGCAGGGGGCGCGGGGAACACTGAAGCTTTCTTT. Translating it yields CASTPGAGGAGNTEAFF. The V and J genes are TRBV6-6 and TRBJ1-1; 8 bases fit TRBD1. Germline CDR1 MNHNY, CDR2 SVGAGI (reference sequence). J was trimmed by 1 base and V by 7 bases; bases with no gene match: 14. This CDR3 spans 17 amino acids.